This note documents a single TCR beta chain sequence. The data were obtained in a study of Ad26.COV2.S vaccination and SARS-CoV-2 variants. Germline lookup yields CDR1 MNHNS and CDR2 SASEGT. V was cut by 2 bases and J by 6 bases, with 5 bases left in between. This CDR3 is 11 amino acids long. The treatment here: 15 to 20 received Ad26.COV2.S at low or high dose, single or two shots; about 5 received placebo; per-sample allocation not given. The investigators took samples on day 63 after the first vaccine or placebo injection. TCRdb's table, derived via immunoSEQ multiplex PCR, lists solely in-frame clones and lacks some. Of 300,000 to 450,000 clones in the sample, roughly 84% were seen once.

The clonotype was recovered from a person aged 18-60 years who received the Ad26.COV2.S COVID-19 vaccine or a placebo. The source was peripheral blood, collected in a trial of Ad26.COV2.S vaccine versus placebo. The rearrangement joins TRBV6-1 to TRBJ2-7, with D unresolved. The CDR3 coding sequence is TGTGCCAGCAGTGAACCGGCCGAGCAGTACTTC. Encoded protein: CASSEPAEQYF.